This passage covers 28 T cell receptor beta chains from one sample sequenced in a study of blood T cell repertoires in COVID-19 (dated by TCRdb to 2018 to 2020). Library method: the immunoSEQ multiplex PCR assay. This is the immuneACCESS table as TCRdb keeps it, with only in-frame sequences that have V and J called. A part of the clones is gone; compared with another copy, unresolved V genes explain less than half, and the rest is unexplained. Recorded for this sample are 19,000 or so clones; roughly 90% of them occurred a single time. Of the sample, around a tenth falls within the top ten clones. The sequencing input was peripheral blood. Receptors originate from a man between 40 and 49 years old with active COVID-19.

The CDR3 sequence is CASTQGNSGANVLTF. The CDR3 DNA reads as TGTGCCAGTACTCAGGGGAACTCTGGGGCCAACGTCCTGACTTTC. J is TRBJ2-6 and V is TRBV19, with D possibly TRBD1 on 6 matching bases. In germline, CDR1 is LNHDA, CDR2 SQIVND (reference sequence). V lost 7 bases and J lost 0, with 10 bases in between. This CDR3 region has 15 residues.

The chain combines TRBV5-1 with TRBJ1-1; D call uncertain. Trimming removed 0 bases from V and 0 bases from J, with 9 bases in between. Germline V CDR1 and CDR2: SGHRS, YFSETQ. The CDR3 has 15 amino acids. CDR3 loop: CASSLEEGMNTEAFF. In DNA form, the CDR3 reads TGCGCCAGCAGCTTGGAAGAGGGAATGAACACTGAAGCTTTCTTT.

The rearrangement uses TRBV6-2 or TRBV6-3 and TRBJ2-1; possible D gene TRBD1, 6 bases. This CDR3 is 14 amino acids long. The V end lost 4 bases, the J end lost 10 bases, and 17 bases lay between the germline ends. CDR1 is MNHEY and CDR2 is SVGEGT in the germline V gene. This chain's CDR3 is CASSSGHSLYEQFF. The CDR3 DNA sequence: TGTGCCAGCAGTTCGGGACACTCTCTTTACGAGCAGTTCTTC.

The CDR3 reads CASSVAWGRFTGELFF. CDR3 coding DNA: TGTGCCAGCAGCGTAGCGTGGGGGCGATTCACCGGGGAGCTGTTTTTT. This sequence joins TRBV9 and TRBJ2-2; D is possibly TRBD1 (6 bases). Germline CDR1 SGDLS, CDR2 YYNGEE. Trimming took off 0 bases at V and 4 bases at J, with 13 bases between the two ends. The CDR3 runs 16 residues.

The chain recombines TRBV15 with TRBJ1-3; D is uncertain. Trimming removed 4 bases at V and 1 base at J, with 11 bases between. Looked up from germline, CDR1 is LNHNV and CDR2 is YYDKDF (reference sequence). The CDR3 consists of 15 residues. In DNA, the CDR3 is TGTGCCACCAGCATCGGGTCCGGTTCTGGAAACACCATATATTTT. It is translated as CATSIGSGSGNTIYF.

This chain uses TRBV29-1 with TRBJ2-7, with a possible D match to TRBD2 (6 bases). This CDR3 comprises 14 residues. V was cut by 7 bases and J by 3 bases, with 19 bases left in between. CDR1 is SQVTM, CDR2 ANQGSEA, per germline. Written as DNA, the CDR3 is TGCAGCGGGAGGGACGGAAACGTTGGCTACGAGCAGTACTTC. Protein sequence: CSGRDGNVGYEQYF.

The chain recombines TRBV7-2 with TRBJ1-2; 9 nucleotides match TRBD1. This CDR3 spans 17 amino acids. Trimming took 5 bases from V and 8 from J; bases not matched to a gene: 18. Germline V gene lookup returns CDR1 SGHTA and CDR2 FQGNSA. The CDR3 DNA reads as TGTGCCAGCAGCCCCTCCACGCACACAGGGGGCTTGGGGGGCTACACCTTC. Amino acid sequence: CASSPSTHTGGLGGYTF.

This clone appeared once. The V gene is TRBV29-1, the J gene TRBJ2-7, with D perhaps TRBD1 (8 bases). V lost 3 bases, J lost 3 bases, and 15 bases lay in between. The CDR3 runs to 14 residues. The germline V gene has CDR1 SQVTM and CDR2 ANQGSEA. In nucleotides, the CDR3 is TGCAGCGTTGAGGCACAGGGGGAGGGCTACGAGCAGTACTTC. This codes for CSVEAQGEGYEQYF.

The CDR3 protein is CASSYTGQGRNTEAFF. CDR3 nucleotides: TGTGCCAGCAGCTACACGGGACAGGGTCGGAACACTGAAGCTTTCTTT. This chain links TRBV7-8 with TRBJ1-1; TRBD1 aligns across 9 bases. With V trimmed by 4 bases and J by 1 base, 7 bases remained unmatched. CDR3 size: 16 residues. The germline CDR1 and CDR2 sequences are SGHVS and FQNEAQ.

This clone was counted once. The chain employs TRBV9 and TRBJ2-1; no firm D call. Trimming removed 0 bases at V and 3 bases at J, with 10 bases between. Per germline, CDR1 SGDLS and CDR2 YYNGEE. This CDR3 has 15 residues. CDR3 in DNA: TGTGCCAGCAGCGTAGTTGCATCTAACTACAATGAGCAGTTCTTC. It codes for CASSVVASNYNEQFF. Filled out from reference TRBV9 and TRBJ2-1, the complete variable domain reads DSGVTQTPKHLITATGQRVTLRCSPRSGDLSVYWYQQSLDQGLQFLIQYYNGEERAKGNILERFSAQQFPDLHSELNLSSLELGDSALYFCASSVVASNYNEQFFGPGTRLTVL.

The chain employs TRBV29-1 and TRBJ2-7; 9 positions match TRBD1. Trimming at V came to 4 bases and at J to 7 bases, leaving 11 bases not matched to a gene. The CDR3 has 14 residues. CDR1 and CDR2 from the germline V gene are SQVTM and ANQGSEA. The CDR3 reads CSVVLRTGVREQYF. The CDR3 DNA follows: TGCAGCGTTGTTCTGAGGACAGGGGTCCGGGAGCAGTACTTC.

V gene TRBV19 combines with J gene TRBJ2-1; 10 bases agree with TRBD2. J gave up 9 bases and V 3 bases, and 2 bases lay outside the gene matches. CDR1 and CDR2 (germline): LNHDA, SQIVND (reference sequence). The CDR3 length is 13 residues. The CDR3 DNA reads TGTGCCAGTAGTATTATAGCGGGAGGTGAGCAGTTCTTC. Translated: CASSIIAGGEQFF.

The chain combines TRBV28 with TRBJ2-7, with 10 bases lining up with TRBD2. Per germline, CDR1 MDHEN and CDR2 SYDVKM. The CDR3 is 14 residues long. The V segment lost 4 bases and the J segment 4 bases; nucleotides outside the gene matches: 4. The CDR3 loop reads CASSYGLAVYEQYF. Written as DNA, the CDR3 is TGTGCCAGCAGTTACGGACTAGCGGTTTACGAGCAGTACTTC.

CDR3: CASSFGGTNYGYTF. The CDR3 DNA sequence: TGTGCCAGCAGTTTCGGAGGGACTAACTATGGCTACACCTTC. The rearrangement uses TRBV27 and TRBJ1-2, with D hard to call. Per germline, CDR1 MNHEY and CDR2 SMNVEV (reference sequence). With 3 bases removed from V and 0 bases from J, the gap between germline ends came to 8 bases. The CDR3 loop spans 14 amino acids.

Here the CDR3 DNA reads TGTGCCAGCAGTTCCTCGACATATATCTATGGCTACACCTTC. Translated: CASSSSTYIYGYTF. The rearrangement joins TRBV6-2 or TRBV6-3 to TRBJ1-2; D ambiguous. Germline assignment: CDR1 MNHEY and CDR2 SVGEGT. V lost 4 bases to trimming and J lost 4 bases, with 13 bases between them. The CDR3 has 14 residues.

The V call is TRBV27, the J call TRBJ2-4, with unresolved D. This CDR3 comprises 16 residues. Germline values: CDR1 MNHEY, CDR2 SMNVEV (reference sequence). V shed 0 bases and J shed 6 bases, with 15 bases lying between them. In DNA form, the CDR3 reads TGTGCCAGCAGTTTATCGAGTTCGGGTGTTGCAAACATTCAGTACTTC. It translates to CASSLSSSGVANIQYF.

This chain connects TRBV3-1 (or the pseudogene TRBV3-2) to TRBJ2-1; 9 bases match TRBD2. V was pared by 3 bases and J by 5 bases, with 11 bases of the junction left unmatched. Germline loops: CDR1 LGHDT, CDR2 YNNKEL (reference sequence). The CDR3 runs 17 residues. CDR3 amino acids: CASSQYEAGGTHNEQFF. The CDR3 DNA sequence: TGTGCCAGCAGCCAGTACGAAGCGGGAGGAACCCACAATGAGCAGTTCTTC.

This chain connects TRBV5-4 to TRBJ2-7, with D possibly matching TRBD2 (6 bases). The CDR3 totals 13 residues. Trimming stripped 4 bases from V and 6 bases from J, with 14 bases between. Looked up from germline, CDR1 is SGHNT and CDR2 is YYREEE (reference sequence). This chain's CDR3 is CASSGTVVGEQYF. In DNA, the CDR3 is TGTGCCAGCAGCGGGACTGTGGTGGGCGAGCAGTACTTC. Supplemented by reference TRBV5-4 and TRBJ2-7, the full variable domain reads ETGVTQSPTHLIKTRGQQVTLRCSSQSGHNTVSWYQQALGQGPQFIFQYYREEENGRGNFPPRFSGLQFPNYSSELNVNALELDDSALYLCASSGTVVGEQYFGPGTRLTVT.

This clone has a handful of counts. The chain is built from TRBV11-1 and TRBJ2-7, with 9 bases lining up with TRBD2. Per germline, CDR1 SGHAT and CDR2 FQDESV (reference sequence). This CDR3 has 16 residues. V shed 1 base, J shed 1 base, and the junction held 5 bases outside the gene matches. CDR3 loop: CASSLVSSGRSYEQYF. The CDR3 DNA is TGTGCCAGCAGCTTAGTATCCAGCGGGAGGTCCTACGAGCAGTACTTC.

In its sample, this clone was seen once. The junction does not match germline at one end; this may be a read error. The chain couples TRBV4-2 to TRBJ1-4; D might be TRBD1 (5 bases). The CDR3 covers 18 residues. Germline CDR1 reads LGHNA; CDR2 reads YNFKEQ. CDR3 residues: CASSQLTGTRVGGEKLFF. CDR3 in DNA: TGTGCCAGCAGCCAGTTGACCGGGACCCGAGTCGGGGGTGAAAAGCTGTTTTTT.

The rearrangement links TRBV5-4 to TRBJ1-1, with a weak D call TRBD1 (6 bases). Germline lookup yields CDR1 SGHNT and CDR2 YYREEE (reference sequence). The CDR3 contains 13 residues. The ends were cut back, 4 bases at V and 8 bases at J, with 15 bases in the middle. The CDR3 reads CASSRQDLEEAFF. CDR3 coding DNA: TGTGCCAGCAGCCGACAGGACTTGGAGGAAGCTTTCTTT.

The genes are TRBV4-3 and TRBJ2-7; D might be TRBD1 (7 bases). The V gene's germline CDR1 is LGHNA and CDR2 YSLEER. V dropped 4 bases and J dropped 4 bases, with 17 bases sitting between them. CDR3 size: 15 residues. CDR3 in amino acids: CASSPGAGGFYEQYF. The CDR3 DNA is TGCGCCAGCAGCCCGGGCGCAGGGGGGTTTTACGAGCAGTACTTC.

This clone has a handful of counts. This chain uses TRBV18 with TRBJ2-7; a possible D gene is TRBD1 (6 bases). Trimming removed 3 bases at V and 3 bases at J, with 15 bases between. Germline assignment: CDR1 KGHSH and CDR2 LQKENI. The CDR3 loop spans 15 amino acids. The CDR3 spells CASSPTTGTDYEQYF. The CDR3 DNA reads as TGTGCCAGCTCACCGACCACAGGGACCGACTACGAGCAGTACTTC. Full variable domain (missing parts from reference TRBV18 and TRBJ2-7): NAGVMQNPRHLVRRRGQEARLRCSPMKGHSHVYWYRQLPEEGLKFMVYLQKENIIDESGMPKERFSAEFPKEGPSILRIQQVVRGDSAAYFCASSPTTGTDYEQYFGPGTRLTVT.

The chain carries TRBV5-1 and TRBJ2-6; D possibly corresponds to TRBD1 (6 bases). The CDR3 has 16 amino acids. From germline, CDR1 is SGHRS and CDR2 YFSETQ. The V end lost 3 bases, the J end lost 2 bases, and 12 bases lay between the germline ends. The CDR3, as DNA: TGCGCCAGCAGCTGGACGACAGGTCCTGGGGCCAACGTCCTGACTTTC. Encoded protein: CASSWTTGPGANVLTF.

The rearrangement links TRBV6-2 or TRBV6-3 to TRBJ1-1; weak D call: TRBD1 (6 bases). Germline V CDR1 and CDR2: MNHEY, SVGEGT. The CDR3 has 13 residues. The V gene lost 6 bases and the J gene lost 5 bases, with 13 bases spanning the gap. CDR3 region: CASSDSRGTEAFF. The CDR3 DNA reads TGTGCCAGCAGCGACTCCAGGGGTACTGAAGCTTTCTTT.

The chain employs TRBV30 and TRBJ2-1; 13 bases agree with TRBD2. Trimming at V came to 2 bases and at J to 1 base, leaving 8 bases not matched to a gene. CDR1 and CDR2 from the germline V gene are GTSNPN and SVGIG (reference sequence). The CDR3 spans 18 residues. CDR3 amino acids: CAWSTRTSGSPSYNEQFF. CDR3 nucleotide sequence: TGTGCCTGGAGTACAAGGACTAGCGGGAGCCCGTCCTACAATGAGCAGTTCTTC.

The rearrangement uses TRBV7-2 and TRBJ1-5, with D possibly matching TRBD1 (5 bases). From germline, CDR1 is SGHTA and CDR2 FQGNSA. The CDR3 has 15 residues. Trimming cost V 1 base and J 6 bases, with 13 bases left between them. CDR3 nucleotides: TGTGCCAGCAGCTTAGGCGCAGGGCAGGGTCAGCCCCAGCATTTT. This sequence encodes CASSLGAGQGQPQHF.

This clone is a singleton in its sample. The gene calls are TRBV7-2 and TRBJ1-2; tentatively, D is TRBD1 (5 bases). Germline values: CDR1 SGHTA, CDR2 FQGNSA. V was pared by 6 bases and J by 4 bases, with 15 bases between. CDR3 length: 14 residues. The CDR3 nucleotides read TGTGCCAGCAGGTCGTTGGGGGGGGTCTATGGCTACACCTTC. Amino acid sequence: CASRSLGGVYGYTF.